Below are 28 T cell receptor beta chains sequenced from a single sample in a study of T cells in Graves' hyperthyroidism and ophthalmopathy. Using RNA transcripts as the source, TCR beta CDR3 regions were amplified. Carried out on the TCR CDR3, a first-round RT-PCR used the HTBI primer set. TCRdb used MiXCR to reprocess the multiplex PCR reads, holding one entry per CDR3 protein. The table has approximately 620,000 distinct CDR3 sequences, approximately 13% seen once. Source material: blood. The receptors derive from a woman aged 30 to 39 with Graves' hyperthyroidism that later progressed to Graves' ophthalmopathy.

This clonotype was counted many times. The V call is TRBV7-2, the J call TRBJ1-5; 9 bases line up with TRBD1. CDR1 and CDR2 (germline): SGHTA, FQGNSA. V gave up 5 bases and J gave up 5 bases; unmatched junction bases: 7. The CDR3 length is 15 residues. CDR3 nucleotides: TGTGCCAGCAGCCCGGGACAGGGTGGGTATCAGCCCCAGCATTTT. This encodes CASSPGQGGYQPQHF.

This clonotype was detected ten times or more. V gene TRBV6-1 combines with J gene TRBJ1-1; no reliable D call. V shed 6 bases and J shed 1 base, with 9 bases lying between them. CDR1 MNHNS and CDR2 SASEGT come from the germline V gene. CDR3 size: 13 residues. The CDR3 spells CASRRPQNTEAFF. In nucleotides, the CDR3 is TGTGCCAGCAGGAGACCCCAGAACACTGAAGCTTTCTTT.

The CDR3 protein is CASSLAPAQNTGELFF. CDR3 in DNA: TGCGCCAGCAGCTTGGCCCCGGCCCAGAACACCGGGGAGCTGTTTTTT. The chain has TRBV5-1 and TRBJ2-2; D is unclear. Trimming removed 0 bases at V and 1 base at J, with 10 bases between. This CDR3 has 16 residues. Germline CDR1 and CDR2: SGHRS and YFSETQ.

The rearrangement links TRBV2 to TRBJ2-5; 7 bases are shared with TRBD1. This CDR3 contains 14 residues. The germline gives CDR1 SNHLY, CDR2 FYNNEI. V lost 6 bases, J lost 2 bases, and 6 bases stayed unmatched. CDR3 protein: CASRSGTVQETQYF. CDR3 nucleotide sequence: TGTGCCAGCAGATCCGGGACAGTACAAGAGACCCAGTACTTC.

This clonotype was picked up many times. The CDR3 region has the DNA TGCGCCAGCAGTGAGGGCAGCACAGATACGCAGTATTTT. Protein sequence: CASSEGSTDTQYF. The rearrangement joins TRBV10-1 to TRBJ2-3; no clear D gene. Trimming shortened V by 2 bases and J by 0 bases, and 3 bases separated the two germline ends. Germline CDR1 WNHNN, CDR2 SYGVQD (reference sequence). The CDR3 has 13 residues.

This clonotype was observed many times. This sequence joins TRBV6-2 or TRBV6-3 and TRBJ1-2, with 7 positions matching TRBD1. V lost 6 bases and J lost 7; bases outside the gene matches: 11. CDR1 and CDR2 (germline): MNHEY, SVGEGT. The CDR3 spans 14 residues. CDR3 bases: TGTGCCAGCAGCCGAGGACAGGCGGTTAGTGGCTACACCTTC. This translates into CASSRGQAVSGYTF.

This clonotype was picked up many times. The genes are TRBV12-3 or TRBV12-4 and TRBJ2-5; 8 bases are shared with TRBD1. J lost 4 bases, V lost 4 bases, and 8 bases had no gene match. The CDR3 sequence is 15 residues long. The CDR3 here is CASSSTGEVGETQYF. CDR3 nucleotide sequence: TGTGCCAGCAGTTCGACAGGGGAGGTAGGAGAGACCCAGTACTTC.

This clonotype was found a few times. The CDR3 here is CSARSPFREDLRDTQYF. As DNA, the CDR3 is TGCAGTGCTAGATCCCCCTTCCGCGAGGACTTGAGGGATACGCAGTATTTT. V gene TRBV20-1 combines with J gene TRBJ2-3; weak D call: TRBD2 (5 bases). This CDR3 spans 17 amino acids. CDR1 is DFQATT, CDR2 SNEGSKA, per germline (reference sequence). V gave up 2 bases and J gave up 6 bases, with 24 bases separating them.

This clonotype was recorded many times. The CDR3 bases are TGTGCCAGCAGTTTAGTAGAGGCCGGGACAGCAACCGGGGAGCTGTTTTTT. The encoded protein is CASSLVEAGTATGELFF. The rearrangement uses TRBV12-3 or TRBV12-4 and TRBJ2-2; the match to TRBD1 covers 7 bases. Losses at the gene ends were 1 base for V and 5 bases for J; bases not matched to a gene: 10. The CDR3 is made up of 17 amino acids.

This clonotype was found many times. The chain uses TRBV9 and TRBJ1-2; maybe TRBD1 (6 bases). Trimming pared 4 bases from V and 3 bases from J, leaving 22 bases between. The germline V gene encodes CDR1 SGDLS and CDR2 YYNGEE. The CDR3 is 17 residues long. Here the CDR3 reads CASSPSLIGGQDYGYTF. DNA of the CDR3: TGTGCCAGCAGCCCCAGTTTGATTGGGGGGCAGGACTATGGCTACACCTTC.

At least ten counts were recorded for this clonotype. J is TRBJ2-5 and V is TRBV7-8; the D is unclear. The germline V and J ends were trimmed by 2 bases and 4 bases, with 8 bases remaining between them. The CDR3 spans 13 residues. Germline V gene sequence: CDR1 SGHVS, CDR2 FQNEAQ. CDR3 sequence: CASSLLEGETQYF. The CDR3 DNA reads TGTGCCAGCAGCTTACTGGAAGGAGAGACCCAGTACTTC.

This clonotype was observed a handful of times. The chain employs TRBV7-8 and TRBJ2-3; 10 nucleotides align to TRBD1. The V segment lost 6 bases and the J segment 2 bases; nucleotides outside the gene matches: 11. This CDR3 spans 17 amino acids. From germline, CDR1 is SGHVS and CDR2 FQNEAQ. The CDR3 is CASSLLTGGMVTDTQYF. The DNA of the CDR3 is TGTGCCAGCAGTTTACTGACAGGGGGCATGGTCACAGATACGCAGTATTTT.

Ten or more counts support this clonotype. The CDR3 DNA reads as TGCAGTGCTAGAGATCTGGCGGCTGGAGCAGAGACCCAGTACTTC. Translation gives CSARDLAAGAETQYF. This sequence joins TRBV20-1 and TRBJ2-5; D not certain. In germline, CDR1 is DFQATT, CDR2 SNEGSKA (reference sequence). CDR3 length equals 15 residues. Trimming took off 0 bases at V and 4 bases at J, with 15 bases between the two ends.

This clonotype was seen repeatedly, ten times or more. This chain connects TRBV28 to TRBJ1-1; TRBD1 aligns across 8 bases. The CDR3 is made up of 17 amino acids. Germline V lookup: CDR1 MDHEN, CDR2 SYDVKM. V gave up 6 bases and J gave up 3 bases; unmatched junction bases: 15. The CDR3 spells CASRTDRGVVWDTEAFF. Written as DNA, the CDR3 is TGTGCCAGCAGGACAGACAGGGGTGTTGTTTGGGACACTGAAGCTTTCTTT.

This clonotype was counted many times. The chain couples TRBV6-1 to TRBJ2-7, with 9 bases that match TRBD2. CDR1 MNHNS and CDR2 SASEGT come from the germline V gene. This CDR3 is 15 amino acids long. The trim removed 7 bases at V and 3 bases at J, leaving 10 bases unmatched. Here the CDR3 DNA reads TGTGCCAGCACCAAGACTAGCGGCGGTGGCTACGAGCAGTACTTC. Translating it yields CASTKTSGGGYEQYF.

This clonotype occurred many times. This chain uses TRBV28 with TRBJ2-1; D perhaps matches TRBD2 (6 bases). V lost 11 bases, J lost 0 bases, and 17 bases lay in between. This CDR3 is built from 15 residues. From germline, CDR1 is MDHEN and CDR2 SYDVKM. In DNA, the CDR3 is TGTGCCGGAGGGTCGTACGCTGGCTCCTACAATGAGCAGTTCTTC. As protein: CAGGSYAGSYNEQFF. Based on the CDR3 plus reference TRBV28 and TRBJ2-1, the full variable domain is DVKVTQSSRYLVKRTGEKVFLECVQDMDHENMFWYRQDPGLGLRLIYFSYDVKMKEKGDIPEGYSVSREKKERFSLILESASTNQTSMYLCAGGSYAGSYNEQFFGPGTRLTVL.

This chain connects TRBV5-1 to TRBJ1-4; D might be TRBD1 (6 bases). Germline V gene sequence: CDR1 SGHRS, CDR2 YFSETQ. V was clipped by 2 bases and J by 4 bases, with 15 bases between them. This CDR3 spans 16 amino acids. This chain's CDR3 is CASSLPRQVINEKLFF. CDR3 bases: TGCGCCAGCAGCTTACCAAGACAGGTGATTAATGAAAAACTGTTTTTT.

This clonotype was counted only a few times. CDR3 nucleotide sequence: TGTGCCAGCAGCCCCCAAAATTCTAACTATGGCTACACCTTC. Its translation: CASSPQNSNYGYTF. The V and J genes are TRBV7-6 and TRBJ1-2; D gene uncertain. The CDR3 sequence is 14 residues long. Trimming stripped 5 bases from V and 0 bases from J, with 10 bases between. CDR1 is SGHVS, CDR2 FNYEAQ, per germline.

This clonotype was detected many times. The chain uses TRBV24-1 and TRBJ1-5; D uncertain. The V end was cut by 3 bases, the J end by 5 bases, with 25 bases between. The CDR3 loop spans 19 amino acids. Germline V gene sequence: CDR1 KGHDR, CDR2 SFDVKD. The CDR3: CATSDKGDPGETRYQPQHF. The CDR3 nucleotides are TGTGCCACCAGTGATAAGGGAGATCCGGGAGAGACTAGGTATCAGCCCCAGCATTTT.

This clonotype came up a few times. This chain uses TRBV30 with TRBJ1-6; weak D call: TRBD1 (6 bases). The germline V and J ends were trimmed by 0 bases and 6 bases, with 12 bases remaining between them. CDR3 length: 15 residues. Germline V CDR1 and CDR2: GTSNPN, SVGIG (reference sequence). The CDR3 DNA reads TGTGCCTGGAGTGTACGGGGACATATTAATTCACCCCTCCACTTT. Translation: CAWSVRGHINSPLHF.

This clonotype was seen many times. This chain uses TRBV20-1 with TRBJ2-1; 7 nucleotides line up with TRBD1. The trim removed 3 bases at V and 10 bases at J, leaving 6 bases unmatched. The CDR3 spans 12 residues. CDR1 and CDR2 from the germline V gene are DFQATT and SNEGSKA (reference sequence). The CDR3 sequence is CSARWGTDEQFF. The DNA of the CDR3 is TGCAGTGCTAGGTGGGGGACAGACGAGCAGTTCTTC.

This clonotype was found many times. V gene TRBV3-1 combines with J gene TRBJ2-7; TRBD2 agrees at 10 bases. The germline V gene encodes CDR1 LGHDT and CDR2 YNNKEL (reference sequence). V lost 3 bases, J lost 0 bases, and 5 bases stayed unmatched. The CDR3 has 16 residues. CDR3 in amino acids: CASSQVLAGASYEQYF. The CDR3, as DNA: TGTGCCAGCAGCCAGGTTCTAGCGGGGGCCTCCTACGAGCAGTACTTC.

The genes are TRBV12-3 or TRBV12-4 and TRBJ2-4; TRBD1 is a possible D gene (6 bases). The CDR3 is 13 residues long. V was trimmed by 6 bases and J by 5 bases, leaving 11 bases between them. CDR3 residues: CASRPSGENIQYF. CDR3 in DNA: TGTGCCAGCAGGCCGTCAGGGGAAAACATTCAGTACTTC.

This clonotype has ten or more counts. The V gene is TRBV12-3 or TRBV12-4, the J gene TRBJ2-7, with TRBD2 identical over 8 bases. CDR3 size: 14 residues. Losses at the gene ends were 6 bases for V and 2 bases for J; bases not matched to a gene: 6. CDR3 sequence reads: CASSGTRITYEQYF. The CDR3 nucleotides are TGTGCCAGCAGCGGGACTAGGATAACCTACGAGCAGTACTTC.

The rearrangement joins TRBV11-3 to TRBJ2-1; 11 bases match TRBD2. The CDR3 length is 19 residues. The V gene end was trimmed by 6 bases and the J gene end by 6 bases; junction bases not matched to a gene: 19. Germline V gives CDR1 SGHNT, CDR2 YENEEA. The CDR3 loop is CASSSWVAGGISVGNEQFF. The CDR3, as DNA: TGTGCCAGCAGTTCTTGGGTAGCGGGAGGGATTTCGGTCGGCAATGAGCAGTTCTTC.

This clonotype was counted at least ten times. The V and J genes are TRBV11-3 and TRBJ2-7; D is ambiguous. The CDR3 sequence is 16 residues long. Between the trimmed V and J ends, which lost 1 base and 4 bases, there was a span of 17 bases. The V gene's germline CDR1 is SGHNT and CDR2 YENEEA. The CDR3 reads CASSLVAWEARYEQYF. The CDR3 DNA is TGTGCCAGCAGCTTAGTCGCATGGGAAGCGAGGTACGAGCAGTACTTC. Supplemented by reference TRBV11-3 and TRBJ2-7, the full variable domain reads EAGVVQSPRYKIIEKKQPVAFWCNPISGHNTLYWYLQNLGQGPELLIRYENEEAVDDSQLPKDRFSAERLKGVDSTLKIQPAELGDSAVYLCASSLVAWEARYEQYFGPGTRLTVT.

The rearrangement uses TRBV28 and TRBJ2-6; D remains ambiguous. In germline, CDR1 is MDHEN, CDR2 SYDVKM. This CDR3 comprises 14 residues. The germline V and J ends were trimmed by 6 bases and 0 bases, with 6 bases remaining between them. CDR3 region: CASRVDSGANVLTF. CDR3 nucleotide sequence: TGTGCCAGCAGGGTGGACTCTGGGGCCAACGTCCTGACTTTC. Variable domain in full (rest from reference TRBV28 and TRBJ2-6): DVKVTQSSRYLVKRTGEKVFLECVQDMDHENMFWYRQDPGLGLRLIYFSYDVKMKEKGDIPEGYSVSREKKERFSLILESASTNQTSMYLCASRVDSGANVLTFGAGSRLTVL.

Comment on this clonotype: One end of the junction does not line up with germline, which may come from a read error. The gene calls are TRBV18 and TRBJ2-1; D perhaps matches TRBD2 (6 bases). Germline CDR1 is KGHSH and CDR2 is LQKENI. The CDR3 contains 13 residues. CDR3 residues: CASSRGTYSEQFF. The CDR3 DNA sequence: TGTGCCAGCTCGAGAGGGACTTACAGTGAGCAGTTCTTC.